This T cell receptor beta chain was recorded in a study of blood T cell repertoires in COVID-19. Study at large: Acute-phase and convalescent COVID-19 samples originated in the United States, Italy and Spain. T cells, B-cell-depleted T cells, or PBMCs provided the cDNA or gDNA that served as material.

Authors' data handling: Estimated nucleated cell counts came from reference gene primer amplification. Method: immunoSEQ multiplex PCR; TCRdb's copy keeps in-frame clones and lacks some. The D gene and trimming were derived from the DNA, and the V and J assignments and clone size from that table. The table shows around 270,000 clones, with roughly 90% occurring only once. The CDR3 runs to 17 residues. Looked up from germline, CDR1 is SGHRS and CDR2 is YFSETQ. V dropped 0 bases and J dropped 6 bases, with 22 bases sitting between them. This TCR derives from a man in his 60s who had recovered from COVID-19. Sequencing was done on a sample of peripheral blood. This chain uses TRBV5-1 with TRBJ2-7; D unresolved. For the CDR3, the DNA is TGCGCCAGCAGCTTGGAGGTAGTATCGGCGGTGTGGGTCGAGCAGTACTTC. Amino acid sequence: CASSLEVVSAVWVEQYF.